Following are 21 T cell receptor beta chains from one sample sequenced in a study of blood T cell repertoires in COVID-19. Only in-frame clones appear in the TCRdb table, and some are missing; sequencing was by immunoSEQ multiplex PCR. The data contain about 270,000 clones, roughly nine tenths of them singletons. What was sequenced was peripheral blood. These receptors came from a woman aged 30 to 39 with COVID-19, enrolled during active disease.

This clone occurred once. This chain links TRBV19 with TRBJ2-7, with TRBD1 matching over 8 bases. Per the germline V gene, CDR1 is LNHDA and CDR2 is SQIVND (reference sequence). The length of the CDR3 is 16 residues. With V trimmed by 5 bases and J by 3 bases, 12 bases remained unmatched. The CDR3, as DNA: TGTGCCAGTAGTCCTCGGACAGGGCCTAACTACTACGAGCAGTACTTC. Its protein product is CASSPRTGPNYYEQYF.

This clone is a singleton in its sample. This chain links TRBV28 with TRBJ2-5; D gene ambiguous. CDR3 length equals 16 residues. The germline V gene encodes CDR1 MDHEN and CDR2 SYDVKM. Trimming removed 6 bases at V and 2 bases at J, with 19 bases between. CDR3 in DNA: TGTGCCAGCAGCCCCCGCCAGGCCATTCAACAAGAGACCCAGTACTTC. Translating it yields CASSPRQAIQQETQYF.

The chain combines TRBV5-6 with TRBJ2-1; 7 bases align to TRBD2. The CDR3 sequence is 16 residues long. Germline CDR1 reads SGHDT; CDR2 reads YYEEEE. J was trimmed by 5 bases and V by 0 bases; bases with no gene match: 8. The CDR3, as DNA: TGTGCCAGCAGCTTGGGTTCGGGACTACCAAACAATGAGCAGTTCTTC. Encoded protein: CASSLGSGLPNNEQFF.

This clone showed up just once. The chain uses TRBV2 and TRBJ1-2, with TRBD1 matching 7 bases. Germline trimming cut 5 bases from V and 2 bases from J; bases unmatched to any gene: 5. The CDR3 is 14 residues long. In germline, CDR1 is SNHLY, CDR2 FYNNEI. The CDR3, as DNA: TGTGCCAGCAGTCCAATGACAGGGAACTATGGCTACACCTTC. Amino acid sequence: CASSPMTGNYGYTF.

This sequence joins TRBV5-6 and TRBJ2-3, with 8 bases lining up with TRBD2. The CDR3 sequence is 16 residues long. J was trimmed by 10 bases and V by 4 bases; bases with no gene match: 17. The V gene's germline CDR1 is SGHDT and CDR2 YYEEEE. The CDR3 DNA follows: TGTGCCAGCAGCCCGGGGGGGGAGGCAGCTCTGTGGGCGCAGTATTTT. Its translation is CASSPGGEAALWAQYF.

The CDR3 DNA is TGCGCCAGCAGCCAAGTCATCCCCAGGACAGGGAGAGAAAAACTGTTTTTT. This codes for CASSQVIPRTGREKLFF. The V call is TRBV4-1, the J call TRBJ1-4; 8 bases are shared with TRBD1. This CDR3 region has 17 residues. The germline V gene encodes CDR1 MGHRA and CDR2 YSYEKL. V lost 1 base to trimming and J lost 8 bases; unmatched junction nucleotides: 12.

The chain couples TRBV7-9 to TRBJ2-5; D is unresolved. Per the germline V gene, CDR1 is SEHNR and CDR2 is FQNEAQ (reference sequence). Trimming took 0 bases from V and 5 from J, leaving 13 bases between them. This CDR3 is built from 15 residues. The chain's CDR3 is CASSLAGPQIETQYF. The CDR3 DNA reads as TGTGCCAGCAGCTTAGCGGGTCCACAGATTGAGACCCAGTACTTC.

CDR3 DNA sequence: TGCGCCAGCAGCTTGGGCCAGGGGGACTACGAGCAGTACTTC. It is translated as CASSLGQGDYEQYF. V is TRBV5-1 and J is TRBJ2-7; the match to TRBD1 covers 7 bases. This CDR3 is 14 amino acids long. Germline CDR1 is SGHRS and CDR2 is YFSETQ. V dropped 0 bases and J dropped 3; count of bases not matched to a gene: 3.

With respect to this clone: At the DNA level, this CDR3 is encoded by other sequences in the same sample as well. CDR3 sequence: CASSIRVEAFF. The CDR3 region has the DNA TGTGCCAGTAGTATTCGCGTTGAAGCTTTCTTT. The chain uses TRBV19 and TRBJ1-1; D gene uncertain. This CDR3 is built from 11 residues. V dropped 3 bases and J dropped 7 bases, with 6 bases sitting between them. Germline-derived CDR1 and CDR2 are LNHDA and SQIVND (reference sequence).

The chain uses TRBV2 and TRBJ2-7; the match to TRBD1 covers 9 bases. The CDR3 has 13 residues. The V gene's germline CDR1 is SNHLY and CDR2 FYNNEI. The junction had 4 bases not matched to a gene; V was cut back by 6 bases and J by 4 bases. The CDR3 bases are TGTGCCAGCAGCACGACAGGGGGATACGAGCAGTACTTC. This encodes CASSTTGGYEQYF.

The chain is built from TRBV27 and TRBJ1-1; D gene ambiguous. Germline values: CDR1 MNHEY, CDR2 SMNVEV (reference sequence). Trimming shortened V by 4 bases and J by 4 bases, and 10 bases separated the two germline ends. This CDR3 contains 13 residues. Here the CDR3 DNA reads TGTGCCAGCAGTTATACTGGTAGCACTGAAGCTTTCTTT. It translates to CASSYTGSTEAFF.

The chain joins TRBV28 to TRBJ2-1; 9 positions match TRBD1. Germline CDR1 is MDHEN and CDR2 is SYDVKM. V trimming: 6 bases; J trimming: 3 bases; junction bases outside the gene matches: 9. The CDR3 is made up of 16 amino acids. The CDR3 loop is CASSSTGTGNYNEQFF. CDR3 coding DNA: TGTGCCAGCAGCTCAACCGGGACAGGGAACTACAATGAGCAGTTCTTC.

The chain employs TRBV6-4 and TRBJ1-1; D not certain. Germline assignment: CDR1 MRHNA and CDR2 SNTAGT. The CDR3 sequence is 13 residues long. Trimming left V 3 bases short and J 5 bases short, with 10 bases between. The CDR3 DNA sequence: TGTGCCAGCAGTGAGGGAGGATGGACTGAAGCTTTCTTT. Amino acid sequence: CASSEGGWTEAFF.

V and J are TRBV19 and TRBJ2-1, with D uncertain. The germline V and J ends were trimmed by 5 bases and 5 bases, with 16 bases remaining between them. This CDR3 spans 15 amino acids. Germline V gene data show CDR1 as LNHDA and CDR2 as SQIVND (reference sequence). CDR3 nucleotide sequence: TGTGCCAGTAGTGGCAGACACGTTGCCAACAATGAGCAGTTCTTC. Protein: CASSGRHVANNEQFF.

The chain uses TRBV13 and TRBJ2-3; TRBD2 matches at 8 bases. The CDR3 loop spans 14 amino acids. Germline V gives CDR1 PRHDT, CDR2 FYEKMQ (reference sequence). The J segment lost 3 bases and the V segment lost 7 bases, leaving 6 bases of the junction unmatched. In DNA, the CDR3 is TGTGCCAGCACCGGGAGGGTGGGGACAGATACGCAGTATTTT. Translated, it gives CASTGRVGTDTQYF.

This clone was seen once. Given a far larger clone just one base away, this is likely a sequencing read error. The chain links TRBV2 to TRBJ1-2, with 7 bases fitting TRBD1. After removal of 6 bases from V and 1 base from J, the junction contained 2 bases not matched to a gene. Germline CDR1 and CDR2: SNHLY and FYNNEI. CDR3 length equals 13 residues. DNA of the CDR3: TGTGCCAGCAGCCGGGACAGTAACTATGGCTACACCTTC. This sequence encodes CASSRDSNYGYTF. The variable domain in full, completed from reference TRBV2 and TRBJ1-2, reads EPEVTQTPSHQVTQMGQEVILRCVPISNHLYFYWYRQILGQKVEFLVSFYNNEISEKSEIFDDQFSVERPDGSNFTLKIRSTKLEDSAMYFCASSRDSNYGYTFGSGTRLTVV.

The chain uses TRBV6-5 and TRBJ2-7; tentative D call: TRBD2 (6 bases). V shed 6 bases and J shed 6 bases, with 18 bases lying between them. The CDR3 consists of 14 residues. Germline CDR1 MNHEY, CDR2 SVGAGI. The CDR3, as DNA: TGTGCCAGCAGCACACGGGCCAAGCGGGTCGAGCAGTACTTC. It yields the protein CASSTRAKRVEQYF.

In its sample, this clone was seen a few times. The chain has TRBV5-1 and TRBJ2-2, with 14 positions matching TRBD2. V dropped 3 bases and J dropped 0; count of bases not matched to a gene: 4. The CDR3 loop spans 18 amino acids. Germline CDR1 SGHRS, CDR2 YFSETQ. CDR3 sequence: CASSWGTSGGPNTGELFF. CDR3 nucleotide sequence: TGCGCCAGCAGCTGGGGGACTAGCGGGGGCCCGAACACCGGGGAGCTGTTTTTT.

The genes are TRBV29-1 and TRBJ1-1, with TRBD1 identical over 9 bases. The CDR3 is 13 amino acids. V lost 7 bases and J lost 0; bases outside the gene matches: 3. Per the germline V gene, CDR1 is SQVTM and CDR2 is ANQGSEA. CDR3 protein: CSARTGVNTEAFF. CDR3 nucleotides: TGCAGCGCCCGGACAGGGGTGAACACTGAAGCTTTCTTT.

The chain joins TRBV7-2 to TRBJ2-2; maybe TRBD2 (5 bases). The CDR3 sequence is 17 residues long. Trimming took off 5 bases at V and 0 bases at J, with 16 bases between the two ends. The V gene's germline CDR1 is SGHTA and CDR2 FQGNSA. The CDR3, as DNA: TGTGCCAGCAGCCCGGGCCTGGGCGGGTCGAACACCGGGGAGCTGTTTTTT. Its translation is CASSPGLGGSNTGELFF.

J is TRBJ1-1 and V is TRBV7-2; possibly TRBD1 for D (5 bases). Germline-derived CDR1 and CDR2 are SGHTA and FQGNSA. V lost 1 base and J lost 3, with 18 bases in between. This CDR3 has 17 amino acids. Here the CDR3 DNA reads TGTGCCAGCAGCTTAGTGGCGGGGGGGGTATCGTACACTGAAGCTTTCTTT. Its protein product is CASSLVAGGVSYTEAFF.